These T cell receptor beta chains were read from a single sample in a study of T cells in Graves' hyperthyroidism and ophthalmopathy. MiXCR was run by TCRdb on the multiplex PCR reads, yielding one entry per CDR3 protein. The table records fewer than 600,000 distinct CDR3 sequences, approximately 15% of them present only once. Sequenced input: blood. Receptors were obtained from a woman aged 18-29 years with Graves' hyperthyroidism. Both conserved end residues are part of each CDR3. Fields, in order: D gene, clone size, V gene, J gene, CDR3 protein, CDR3 DNA. The D gene is left open where the match is weak. Clone size, where shown, is once, few, many, or a class for clones that have expanded.

>.|many|TRBV12-3/TRBV12-4|TRBJ1-4
CASTGRVIGYEKLFF
TGTGCCAGCACGGGAAGGGTTATCGGCTATGAAAAACTGTTTTTT
>TRBD2|many|TRBV11-3|TRBJ2-1
CASSPEREGLDEQFF
TGTGCCAGCAGCCCGGAGCGGGAGGGCCTCGATGAGCAGTTCTTC
>.|.|TRBV7-8|TRBJ1-1
CASSPTVGGAFF
TGTGCCAGCAGCCCGACAGTGGGGGGAGCTTTCTTT
>.|many|TRBV29-1|TRBJ2-3
CSVCGEGTDTQYF
TGCAGCGTTTGCGGGGAAGGCACAGATACGCAGTATTTT
>.|.|TRBV6-1|TRBJ1-5
CASIGLIGSNQPQHF
TGTGCCAGCATTGGATTGATTGGTAGCAATCAGCCCCAGCATTTT
>.|.|TRBV19|TRBJ2-7
CASSKWQAGDYYEQYF
TGTGCCAGTAGTAAATGGCAGGCTGGGGATTACTACGAGCAGTACTTC
>TRBD1|.|TRBV5-1|TRBJ1-2
CASSSQTGQGYTF
TGCGCCAGCAGCTCGCAGACAGGGCAAGGCTACACCTTC
>.|.|TRBV11-1|TRBJ1-4
CASSSVLQGTNEKLFF
TGTGCCAGCAGCTCGGTCCTACAGGGAACTAATGAAAAACTGTTTTTT
>TRBD2|.|TRBV20-1|TRBJ2-1
CSARDLAGVGNEQFF
TGCAGTGCTAGAGATCTAGCGGGAGTGGGGAATGAGCAGTTCTTC
>.|few|TRBV7-9|TRBJ2-7
CASSSPWPAGIYEQYF
TGTGCCAGCAGCTCCCCCTGGCCCGCGGGGATTTACGAGCAGTACTTC
>TRBD1|many|TRBV11-3|TRBJ2-1
CASSQQDRSIYNEQFF
TGTGCCAGCAGCCAACAGGACAGGTCCATATACAATGAGCAGTTCTTC
>.|.|TRBV7-9|TRBJ1-1
CASSLWGKNTEAFF
TGTGCCAGCAGCTTATGGGGCAAGAACACTGAAGCTTTCTTT
>TRBD2|many|TRBV12-3/TRBV12-4|TRBJ2-1
CASSLIGSGGYNEQFF
TGTGCCAGCAGTTTAATCGGTAGCGGGGGGTACAATGAGCAGTTCTTC
>TRBD2|.|TRBV5-8|TRBJ2-1
CASSLETSEGVHEQFF
TGTGCCAGCAGCTTGGAGACTAGCGAGGGGGTCCATGAGCAGTTCTTC
>.|many|TRBV6-1|TRBJ1-1
CASSVWGVGMNTEAFF
TGTGCCAGCAGTGTTTGGGGGGTGGGGATGAACACTGAAGCTTTCTTT
>.|few|TRBV4-2|TRBJ1-6
CASSQDGGSYNSPLHF
TGTGCCAGCAGCCAAGATGGGGGTTCCTATAATTCACCCCTCCACTTT
>.|many|TRBV30|TRBJ2-2
CAWTVGRFTGELFF
TGTGCCTGGACTGTGGGACGTTTCACCGGGGAGCTGTTTTTT
>.|many|TRBV3-1|TRBJ1-6
CASSQSSYNSPLHF
TGTGCCAGCAGCCAGAGCTCCTATAATTCACCCCTCCACTTT
>TRBD1|few|TRBV3-1|TRBJ1-4
CASSRIGWTGGALKEKLFF
TGTGCCAGCAGCCGTATCGGTTGGACAGGGGGCGCTTTGAAGGAAAAACTGTTTTTT
>TRBD2|few|TRBV7-3|TRBJ2-1
CASSHTGTSGVGADNEQFF
TGTGCCAGCAGCCATACCGGGACTAGCGGCGTAGGGGCAGACAATGAGCAGTTCTTC
>TRBD2|.|TRBV20-1|TRBJ2-3
CSAEQLAGGTDTQYF
TGCAGTGCAGAACAACTAGCGGGGGGCACAGATACGCAGTATTTT
>.|many|TRBV19|TRBJ1-2
CASSVQGSSGGYTF
TGTGCCAGTAGTGTCCAGGGTTCATCTGGAGGCTACACCTTC
>TRBD2|many|TRBV12-3/TRBV12-4|TRBJ2-2
CASSFLAGGEDGELFF
TGTGCCAGCAGTTTCTTAGCGGGAGGGGAGGACGGGGAGCTGTTTTTT
>.|many|TRBV28|TRBJ2-1
CASSLLVDEQFF
TGTGCCAGCAGTCTTCTGGTGGATGAGCAGTTCTTC
>.|many|TRBV5-1|TRBJ1-1
CASSVTSANTEAFF
TGCGCCAGCAGCGTGACCAGTGCGAACACTGAAGCTTTCTTT
>.|few|TRBV5-1|TRBJ2-7
CASSLGSGGEQYF
TGCGCCAGCAGCTTGGGTAGCGGCGGCGAGCAGTACTTC
>.|.|TRBV14|TRBJ2-1
CASSQVPPNEQFF
TGTGCCAGCAGCCAAGTCCCCCCCAATGAGCAGTTCTTC
>TRBD2|many|TRBV5-1|TRBJ2-3
CASSLSGGPTDTQYF
TGCGCCAGCAGCTTGTCGGGAGGGCCCACAGATACGCAGTATTTT
>.|few|TRBV6-1|TRBJ1-3
CASSDMAALSGNTIYF
TGTGCCAGCAGTGATATGGCAGCCCTCTCTGGAAACACCATATATTTT
>TRBD1|.|TRBV10-3|TRBJ1-5
CATSRDRGAQEPQHF
TGTGCCACTAGCCGGGACAGGGGGGCTCAGGAGCCCCAGCATTTT
>TRBD2|few|TRBV5-1|TRBJ2-1
CASSLATSGRYNEQFF
TGCGCCAGCAGCTTGGCGACTAGCGGGCGATACAATGAGCAGTTCTTC
>TRBD2|many|TRBV30|TRBJ2-4
CAWSLVAGRNIQYF
TGTGCCTGGAGTCTCGTAGCGGGAAGAAACATTCAGTACTTC
>.|.|TRBV19|TRBJ2-1
CASSMQRGNEQFF
TGTGCCAGTAGTATGCAAAGGGGGAATGAGCAGTTCTTC
>TRBD2|many|TRBV10-3|TRBJ2-1
CAATGTSLNEQFF
TGTGCCGCCACCGGGACTAGCTTAAATGAGCAGTTCTTC
>.|many|TRBV24-1|TRBJ2-5
CATSDTTQETQYF
TGTGCCACCAGTGATACTACCCAAGAGACCCAGTACTTC
>.|.|TRBV10-3|TRBJ1-4
CAISDLPGHSILANEKLFF
TGTGCCATCAGTGATCTCCCGGGACATAGTATCTTAGCTAATGAAAAACTGTTTTTT
>.|many|TRBV29-1|TRBJ2-7
CSVEEADTGPGGEQYF
TGCAGCGTTGAAGAGGCAGACACAGGGCCCGGGGGGGAGCAGTACTTC
>TRBD2|many|TRBV28|TRBJ2-1
CASSLRTSLSSEQFF
TGTGCCAGCAGTTTAAGGACTAGCCTTAGCTCTGAGCAGTTCTTC
>TRBD1|many|TRBV27|TRBJ1-1
CASSFSGTANTEAFF
TGTGCCAGCAGTTTCAGCGGGACAGCGAACACTGAAGCTTTCTTT
>.|many|TRBV7-9|TRBJ1-1
CASSKDRAREAFF
TGTGCCAGCAGCAAAGACAGAGCCCGTGAAGCTTTCTTT
>.|few|TRBV3-1|TRBJ1-6
CASRGGGNNSPLHF
TGTGCCAGCAGGGGCGGCGGAAATAATTCACCCCTCCACTTT
>TRBD2|.|TRBV19|TRBJ2-2
CASTTSGAGELFF
TGTGCCAGTACGACTAGCGGGGCCGGGGAGCTGTTTTTT
>TRBD2|.|TRBV7-9|TRBJ2-7
CASRKREAPYEQYF
TGTGCCAGCAGAAAGCGGGAGGCGCCCTACGAGCAGTACTTC
>TRBD2|many|TRBV20-1|TRBJ2-3
CSADTPGLAVTDTQYF
TGCAGTGCCGACACGCCCGGACTAGCGGTCACAGATACGCAGTATTTT
>.|many|TRBV15|TRBJ2-1
CATSRNNEQFF
TGTGCCACCAGCCGAAACAATGAGCAGTTCTTC
>.|many|TRBV29-1|TRBJ1-1
CSVPTGNTEAFF
TGCAGCGTACCAACAGGAAACACTGAAGCTTTCTTT
>TRBD2|.|TRBV19|TRBJ2-2
CASSNAGGPGTGELFF
TGTGCCAGTAGTAACGCGGGAGGGCCCGGGACCGGGGAGCTGTTTTTT
>.|few|TRBV7-3|TRBJ2-7
CASSLKSGRYEQYF
TGTGCCAGCAGCTTAAAGTCAGGGAGATACGAGCAGTACTTC
>.|many|TRBV5-5|TRBJ2-7
CASSLVLRTQQYF
TGTGCCAGCAGCTTGGTTCTTCGGACTCAGCAGTACTTC
>.|many|TRBV30|TRBJ2-2
CAWRPGRMNTGELFF
TGTGCCTGGAGACCGGGACGGATGAACACCGGGGAGCTGTTTTTT
>.|.|TRBV19|TRBJ1-5
CASSVGTAGPQHF
TGTGCCAGTAGTGTCGGGACCGCCGGGCCCCAGCATTTT
>.|many|TRBV7-9|TRBJ2-1
CASSPTRDSQDNEQFF
TGTGCCAGCAGCCCTACCCGGGACTCGCAAGACAATGAGCAGTTCTTC
>.|many|TRBV10-3|TRBJ1-1
CAISGNTEAFF
TGTGCCATCAGCGGGAACACTGAAGCTTTCTTT
>.|many|TRBV3-1|TRBJ1-2
CASSRGDYGYTF
TGTGCCAGCAGCCGAGGGGACTATGGCTACACCTTC
>.|many|TRBV6-5|TRBJ1-2
CASSYSSRSERGYTF
TGTGCCAGCAGTTACTCATCACGATCCGAGAGGGGCTACACCTTC
>.|few|TRBV2|TRBJ1-1
CASRGQVNTEAFF
TGTGCCAGCAGGGGTCAGGTGAACACTGAAGCTTTCTTT
>.|few|TRBV6-1|TRBJ2-1
CASSYQGRGEQFF
TGTGCCAGCAGTTATCAGGGGCGAGGGGAGCAGTTCTTC
>TRBD2|.|TRBV7-6|TRBJ2-4
CASSPPLSGNSKNIQYF
TGTGCCAGCAGCCCCCCCCTCAGCGGGAACTCCAAAAACATTCAGTACTTC
>TRBD1|many|TRBV7-3|TRBJ1-2
CASSPTGTGRYGYTF
TGTGCCAGCAGCCCTACCGGGACAGGGAGGTATGGCTACACCTTC